One and the same sample provided the 3 T cell receptor beta chains below, sequenced in a study of T cell repertoires in cytomegalovirus infection. TCRdb re-analysed the reads in MiXCR, keeping a single row per CDR3 protein. The repertoire includes approximately 470,000 distinct CDR3 sequences, about two fifths of them detected once, and around two fifths sits in the top ten. These TCRs' antigens remain unknown. The specimen comprised cultured PBMCs, sampled from culture after CMV antigen stimulation. These receptors all come from a human donor in good health (CMV status not recorded). Some clones in this sample may be carry-over from other donors' samples.

The V and J genes are TRBV5-4 and TRBJ1-2; D gene unclear. The germline V gene has CDR1 SGHNT and CDR2 YYREEE (reference sequence). The germline V and J ends were trimmed by 4 bases and 5 bases, with 9 bases remaining between them. This CDR3 spans 12 amino acids. CDR3 sequence reads: CASSQDRYGYTF. The CDR3, as DNA: TGTGCCAGCAGCCAGGACCGTTATGGCTACACCTTC.

The gene calls are TRBV7-2 and TRBJ2-3, with 12 bases that match TRBD2. CDR3 length equals 16 residues. V lost 5 bases, J lost 0 bases, and 3 bases stayed unmatched. From germline, CDR1 is SGHTA and CDR2 FQGNSA. CDR3 coding DNA: TGTGCCAGCAGCCACACTAGCGGGGGGAGCACAGATACGCAGTATTTT. Translation: CASSHTSGGSTDTQYF. Looking up the rest from reference TRBV7-2 and TRBJ2-3 gives the full variable domain: GAGVSQSPSNKVTEKGKDVELRCDPISGHTALYWYRQSLGQGLEFLIYFQGNSAPDKSGLPSDRFSAERTGGSVSTLTIQRTQQEDSAVYLCASSHTSGGSTDTQYFGPGTRLTVL.

The rearrangement joins TRBV7-8 to TRBJ2-5, with 15 nucleotides matching TRBD2. Germline V gene sequence: CDR1 SGHVS, CDR2 FQNEAQ. The junction had 12 bases not matched to a gene; V was cut back by 5 bases and J by 2 bases. The CDR3 totals 19 residues. The CDR3 DNA is TGTGCCAGCAGCCCCCGGACTAGCGGGAGGGGAGTAGAACAAGAGACCCAGTACTTC. Amino acids: CASSPRTSGRGVEQETQYF.